The clone carrying this T cell receptor beta chain was recorded once. Produced via immunoSEQ multiplex PCR; TCRdb's table is partial and in-frame only. Among 430,000 or so clones, around nine tenths were seen once, and the ten largest hold roughly 0.84%. The record originates from a study of blood T cell repertoires in COVID-19. At the level of the study: Donors in the United States, Italy and Spain gave samples during acute or convalescent COVID-19. T cells, B-cell-depleted T cells, or PBMCs provided the cDNA or gDNA that served as material.

Seattle patient enrollment occurred during active infection, with longitudinal follow-up thereafter. CDR3 length equals 13 residues. Germline CDR1 and CDR2: SGHAT and FQNNGV. Trimming took off 0 bases at V and 5 bases at J, with 7 bases between the two ends. The sequencing input was peripheral blood. The TCR was taken from a man younger than 30 with COVID-19, enrolled during active disease. The rearrangement uses TRBV11-2 and TRBJ1-2, with D uncertain. The CDR3 reads CASSLDPEYGYTF. CDR3 bases: TGTGCCAGCAGCTTAGATCCGGAGTATGGCTACACCTTC. Combining the CDR3 with reference TRBV11-2 and TRBJ1-2 gives the whole variable domain EAGVAQSPRYKIIEKRQSVAFWCNPISGHATLYWYQQILGQGPKLLIQFQNNGVVDDSQLPKDRFSAERLKGVDSTLKIQPAKLEDSAVYLCASSLDPEYGYTFGSGTRLTVV.